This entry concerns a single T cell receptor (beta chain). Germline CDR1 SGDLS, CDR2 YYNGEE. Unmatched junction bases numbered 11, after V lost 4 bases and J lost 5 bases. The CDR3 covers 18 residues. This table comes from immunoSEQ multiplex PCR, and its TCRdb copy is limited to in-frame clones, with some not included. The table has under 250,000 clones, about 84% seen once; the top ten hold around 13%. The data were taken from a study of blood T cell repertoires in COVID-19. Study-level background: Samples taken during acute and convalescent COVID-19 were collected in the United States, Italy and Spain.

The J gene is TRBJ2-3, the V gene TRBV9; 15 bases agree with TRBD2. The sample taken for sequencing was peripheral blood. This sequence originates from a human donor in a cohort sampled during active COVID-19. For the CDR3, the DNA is TGTGCCAGCAGCTTTGGACTAGCGGGGGGGCCGGGTATAGATACGCAGTATTTT. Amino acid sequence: CASSFGLAGGPGIDTQYF.